The 21 T cell receptor beta chains below come from one sample, sequenced in a study of early T cells in non-severe SARS-CoV-2 infection. TCRdb recomputed calls from the 5' RACE reads with MiXCR, one row per CDR3 protein. The sample lists 85,000 to 95,000 distinct CDR3 sequences, 14% to 15% seen once, with about 0.59% in the top ten. Sequenced: whole blood. The receptors were gathered from an adult who was a healthcare worker with PCR-confirmed SARS-CoV-2 infection or an uninfected control (not recorded which).

In its sample, this clonotype was seen once. This may arise from a read error, as a much more abundant clone is one base away. V is TRBV7-6 and J is TRBJ2-2; D ambiguous. This CDR3 comprises 15 residues. Deletions cut 7 bases from V and 4 bases from J, with 16 bases between. Germline assignment: CDR1 SGHVS and CDR2 FNYEAQ. This CDR3 reads CASNSRSTGTGELFF. DNA of the CDR3: TGTGCCAGCAACTCCCGGTCCACCGGCACCGGGGAGCTGTTTTTT.

As regards this clonotype: With a much larger clone just one base away, this may be a read error. The rearrangement joins TRBV5-8 to TRBJ2-3; D is possibly TRBD1 or TRBD2 (6 bases each). This CDR3 region has 15 residues. Germline V lookup: CDR1 SGHTS, CDR2 YDEGEE. CDR3 DNA: TGTGCCAGCAGGCCCTGGGGATCAACGGGGGCTACGCGGTATTTT. It encodes CASRPWGSTGATRYF.

The chain couples TRBV24-1 to TRBJ2-5; D is unresolved. Per the germline V gene, CDR1 is KGHDR and CDR2 is SFDVKD. V lost 4 bases, J lost 4 bases, and 12 bases lay in between. This CDR3 has 14 amino acids. The CDR3 loop reads CATSDPKITETQYF. DNA of the CDR3: TGTGCCACCAGTGACCCTAAAATCACAGAGACCCAGTACTTC.

In this sample, this clonotype turned up a few times. The V call is TRBV6-5, the J call TRBJ2-1; TRBD1 or TRBD2 may be the D gene (5 bases each). The CDR3 runs to 16 residues. V shed 4 bases and J shed 9 bases, with 22 bases lying between them. Germline V gene sequence: CDR1 MNHEY, CDR2 SVGAGI. The CDR3 bases are TGTGCCAGCAGTTCCCCCGCCGGGGCTTACGTTGCTGAGCAGTTCTTC. It codes for CASSSPAGAYVAEQFF.

This clonotype appeared once. The chain's CDR3 is CASSTGLENIQYF. For the CDR3, the DNA is TGTGCCAGCAGCACGGGACTTGAAAACATTCAGTACTTC. The chain carries TRBV6-5 and TRBJ2-4, with D tentatively TRBD2 (6 bases). V was pared by 6 bases and J by 5 bases, with 11 bases between. Germline V lookup: CDR1 MNHEY, CDR2 SVGAGI. The CDR3 sequence is 13 residues long.

The genes are TRBV19 and TRBJ1-2; no reliable D call. The V gene lost 5 bases and the J gene lost 4 bases, with 20 bases spanning the gap. The germline V gene has CDR1 LNHDA and CDR2 SQIVND (reference sequence). The CDR3 consists of 16 residues. The CDR3 is CASSPRALTFSYGYTF. CDR3 sequence (DNA): TGTGCCAGTAGTCCTAGGGCACTCACCTTCTCCTATGGCTACACCTTC.

The J gene is TRBJ2-3, the V gene TRBV5-1, with TRBD1 identical over 7 bases. Germline CDR1 reads SGHRS; CDR2 reads YFSETQ. The CDR3 totals 13 residues. Trimming cost V 7 bases and J 5 bases; bases outside gene matches: 7. Written as DNA, the CDR3 is TGCGCCAGCGGGATGAACAGGGGAGATACGCAGTATTTT. It is translated as CASGMNRGDTQYF.

This chain links TRBV15 with TRBJ2-2, with unresolved D. This CDR3 is 12 amino acids long. Germline V gene data show CDR1 as LNHNV and CDR2 as YYDKDF (reference sequence). Trimming removed 0 bases at V and 5 bases at J, with 1 base between. CDR3 region: CATSRDTGELFF. CDR3 in DNA: TGTGCCACCAGCAGAGATACCGGGGAGCTGTTTTTT. Full variable domain (outside the CDR3, taken from reference TRBV15 and TRBJ2-2): DAMVIQNPRYQVTQFGKPVTLSCSQTLNHNVMYWYQQKSSQAPKLLFHYYDKDFNNEADTPDNFQSRRPNTSFCFLDIRSPGLGDTAMYLCATSRDTGELFFGEGSRLTVL.

This clonotype was seen more than once but under ten times. J is TRBJ1-5 and V is TRBV18; D uncertain. The ends were cut back, 3 bases at V and 2 bases at J, with 5 bases in the middle. The CDR3 spans 13 residues. Germline lookup yields CDR1 KGHSH and CDR2 LQKENI. For the CDR3, the DNA is TGTGCCAGCTCACCCTGGGGCAATCAGCCCCAGCATTTT. Its protein product is CASSPWGNQPQHF. The full variable domain, with the rest looked up from reference TRBV18 and TRBJ1-5, is NAGVMQNPRHLVRRRGQEARLRCSPMKGHSHVYWYRQLPEEGLKFMVYLQKENIIDESGMPKERFSAEFPKEGPSILRIQQVVRGDSAAYFCASSPWGNQPQHFGDGTRLSIL.

A few counts support this clonotype. The rearrangement links TRBV6-4 to TRBJ1-2; D may be TRBD1 (6 bases). Trimming pared 3 bases from V and 6 bases from J, leaving 11 bases between. The germline gives CDR1 MRHNA, CDR2 SNTAGT. The CDR3 totals 13 residues. CDR3 loop: CASSESNRDGYTF. The DNA for the CDR3 is TGTGCCAGCAGTGAATCGAACAGGGATGGCTACACCTTC.

This clonotype was detected only a few times. The chain couples TRBV5-1 to TRBJ1-5; 8 positions match TRBD1. V shed 4 bases and J 7 bases; nucleotides not matched to a gene: 7. Germline values: CDR1 SGHRS, CDR2 YFSETQ. The CDR3 runs to 14 residues. The DNA for the CDR3 is TGCGCCAGCAGCCCGGGACAGGTCGGCCAGCCCCAGCATTTT. It is translated as CASSPGQVGQPQHF.

This clonotype occurred a few times. The rearrangement joins TRBV5-6 to TRBJ1-6; D ambiguous. The V end lost 4 bases, the J end lost 7 bases, and 3 bases lay between the germline ends. CDR3 size: 11 residues. Germline CDR1 and CDR2: SGHDT and YYEEEE. This CDR3 reads CASSQNSPLHF. The CDR3 DNA is TGTGCCAGCAGCCAAAATTCACCCCTCCACTTT.

The chain is built from TRBV20-1 and TRBJ2-3; 8 nucleotides line up with TRBD1. Germline loops: CDR1 DFQATT, CDR2 SNEGSKA (reference sequence). CDR3 length: 16 residues. Germline trimming cut 3 bases from V and 2 bases from J; bases unmatched to any gene: 10. The CDR3 DNA reads TGCAGTGCTAGGGTTTGGGACAGGTATAACACAGATACGCAGTATTTT. It codes for CSARVWDRYNTDTQYF.

The CDR3, as DNA: TGTGCCAGCCGGGACAGCCATCTCCTGGGACTGTTTTTT. Its protein is CASRDSHLLGLFF. The chain combines TRBV12-3 or TRBV12-4 with TRBJ1-4; 7 nucleotides agree with TRBD1. Losses at the gene ends were 8 bases for V and 13 bases for J; bases not matched to a gene: 13. This CDR3 comprises 13 residues.

This clonotype has a handful of counts. The V and J genes are TRBV6-6 and TRBJ1-3; 7 nucleotides match TRBD1. The CDR3 totals 14 residues. Trimming took 6 bases from V and 2 from J; bases not matched to a gene: 4. The germline V gene encodes CDR1 MNHNY and CDR2 SVGAGI (reference sequence). The CDR3 coding sequence is TGTGCCAGCAGCACCGGGACAGCTGGAAACACCATATATTTT. It encodes CASSTGTAGNTIYF.

This clonotype was observed a few times. The V call is TRBV18, the J call TRBJ2-2; the D gene is possibly TRBD2 (6 bases). Germline assignment: CDR1 KGHSH and CDR2 LQKENI. With 0 bases removed from V and 5 bases from J, the gap between germline ends came to 16 bases. CDR3 length: 17 amino acids. CDR3: CASSPPEGRDGTGELFF. CDR3 nucleotides: TGTGCCAGCTCACCACCGGAGGGACGGGACGGGACCGGGGAGCTGTTTTTT.

This clonotype has a count of ten or more. One junction end disagrees with the germline gene, perhaps due to a read error. The chain recombines TRBV7-7 with TRBJ2-1; 7 bases line up with TRBD2. Looked up from germline, CDR1 is SSHAT and CDR2 is FNYEAQ (reference sequence). The CDR3 runs 15 residues. The CDR3 sequence is CASSPTAGVANEQFF. The CDR3 nucleotides are TGTGCTAGCAGCCCCACGGCGGGAGTAGCCAATGAGCAGTTCTTC.

The J gene is TRBJ2-7, the V gene TRBV11-2; the match to TRBD2 covers 8 bases. This CDR3 has 20 residues. The junction had 23 bases not matched to a gene; V was cut back by 5 bases and J by 2 bases. CDR1 is SGHAT, CDR2 FQNNGV, per germline. In DNA form, the CDR3 reads TGTGCCAGCAGCCCCCGGGTAGCGGGGACGTTAGGCAGCGCCCCCTACGAGCAGTACGTC. This codes for CASSPRVAGTLGSAPYEQYV.

The J gene is TRBJ2-3, the V gene TRBV19; no firm D call. Trimming left V 4 bases short and J 4 bases short, with 12 bases between. This CDR3 has 14 amino acids. The germline V gene encodes CDR1 LNHDA and CDR2 SQIVND (reference sequence). For the CDR3, the DNA is TGTGCCAGTAGTACCGACGGTGGTCCAGATACGCAGTATTTT. It translates to CASSTDGGPDTQYF.

The rearrangement uses TRBV30 and TRBJ2-2; 10 bases agree with TRBD1. The germline CDR1 and CDR2 sequences are GTSNPN and SVGIG (reference sequence). This CDR3 contains 14 residues. Losses at the gene ends were 6 bases for V and 4 bases for J; bases not matched to a gene: 5. CDR3 protein: CACRDRGFTGELFF. For the CDR3, the DNA is TGTGCCTGCAGGGACAGGGGATTCACCGGGGAGCTGTTTTTT.

This clonotype appeared a single time. The chain is built from TRBV20-1 and TRBJ2-3, with TRBD2 matching 7 bases. The CDR3 is 16 amino acids. J gave up 2 bases and V 0 bases, and 8 bases lay outside the gene matches. Per germline, CDR1 DFQATT and CDR2 SNEGSKA (reference sequence). DNA of the CDR3: TGCAGTGCTAGAGACTCGCTAGCGGATCACACAGATACGCAGTATTTT. Amino acid sequence: CSARDSLADHTDTQYF.